This T cell receptor (beta chain) was sequenced during a study of blood T cells in healthy people across ages. At least 5 micrograms of total RNA were extracted per sample. The table lists this clonotype with a few counts. The antigen remains unidentified. Study-wide results and limits: Expanded clonotype shifts may have been confounded, as the donors had an unknown CMV status.

This CDR3 is 12 amino acids long. CDR1 and CDR2 from the germline V gene are SQVTM and ANQGSEA. The germline V and J ends were trimmed by 4 bases and 4 bases, with 10 bases remaining between them. A second PCR, run for roughly 7 to 11 cycles, used a sample-barcoded 5' primer plus a J-beta primer mix. Every sample gave at least 3 million paired-end reads containing CDR3. TCRdb processed the 5' RACE reads anew with MiXCR; each CDR3 protein has one entry. The table has about 1.4 million distinct CDR3 sequences, approximately 60% seen once. The receptor's source is a man between 18 and 29 years old in good health. This chain uses TRBV29-1 with TRBJ1-2; no clear D gene. Sample: blood. The CDR3 DNA reads as TGCAGCGTTGTAGTCACTACCTATGGCTACACCTTC. Its protein product is CSVVVTTYGYTF.